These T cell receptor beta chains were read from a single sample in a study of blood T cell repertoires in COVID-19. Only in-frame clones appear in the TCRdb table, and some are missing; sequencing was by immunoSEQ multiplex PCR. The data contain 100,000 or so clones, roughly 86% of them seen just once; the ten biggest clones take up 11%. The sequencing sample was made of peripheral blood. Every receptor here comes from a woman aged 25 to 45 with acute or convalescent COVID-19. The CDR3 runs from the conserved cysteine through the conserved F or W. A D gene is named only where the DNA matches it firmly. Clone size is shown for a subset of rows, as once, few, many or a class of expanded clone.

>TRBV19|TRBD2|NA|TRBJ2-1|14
TGTGCCAGCTGTCGGCGGGGGTTATCTGGTGAGCAGTTCTTC
CASCRRGLSGEQFF
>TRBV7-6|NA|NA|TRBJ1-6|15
TGTGCCAGCAGCTCAACGGGACACTATAATTCACCCCTCCACTTT
CASSSTGHYNSPLHF
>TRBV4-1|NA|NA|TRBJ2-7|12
TGCGCCAGCAGCCGGGGAGACTCAGAGCAGTACTTC
CASSRGDSEQYF
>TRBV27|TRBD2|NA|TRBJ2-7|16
TGTGCCAGCAGTTTATCCAGCGGGGGCCCCAACTACGAGCAGTACTTC
CASSLSSGGPNYEQYF
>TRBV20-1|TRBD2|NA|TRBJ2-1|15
TGCAGTGCTAGTGTATTGGGGGGGGCCTACAATGAGCAGTTCTTC
CSASVLGGAYNEQFF
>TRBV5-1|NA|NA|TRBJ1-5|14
TGCGCCAGCAGCTTGGATGGGGGGGATCAGCCCCAGCATTTT
CASSLDGGDQPQHF
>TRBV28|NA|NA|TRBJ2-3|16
TGTGCCAGCAGTGCCCCCCTTGCGGGGGCAACAGATACGCAGTATTTT
CASSAPLAGATDTQYF
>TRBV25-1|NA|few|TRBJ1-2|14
TGTGCCAGCAGTGATCGGGGACGGGGGGATGGCTACACCTTC
CASSDRGRGDGYTF
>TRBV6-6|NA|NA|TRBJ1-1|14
TGTGCCAGCAGTTTCAGGGAATCGGACACTGAAGCTTTCTTT
CASSFRESDTEAFF
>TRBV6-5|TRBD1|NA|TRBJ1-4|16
TGTGCCAGCAGTTACTCAAGGGGGCGGACTAATGAAAAACTGTTTTTT
CASSYSRGRTNEKLFF
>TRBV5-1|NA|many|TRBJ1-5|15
TGCGCCAGCAGCCTTCAGGGAGGAGGCAATCAGCCCCAGCATTTT
CASSLQGGGNQPQHF
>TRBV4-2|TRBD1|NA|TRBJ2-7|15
TGTGCCAGCAGCCAAGGGGCCCAGGGGGCGGGGGAGCAGTACTTC
CASSQGAQGAGEQYF
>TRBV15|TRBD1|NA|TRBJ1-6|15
TGTGCCACCAGCAGAGAGGACAGGGATAATTCACCCCTCCACTTT
CATSREDRDNSPLHF
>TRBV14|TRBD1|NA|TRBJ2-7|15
TGTGCCAGCAGCCAAGATCTAGGGACAGGGTCCGAGCAGTACTTC
CASSQDLGTGSEQYF
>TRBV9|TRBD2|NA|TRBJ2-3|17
TGTGCCAGCAGCGTACCTAGGGGCGGGGGGTTAATGGATACGCAGTATTTT
CASSVPRGGGLMDTQYF
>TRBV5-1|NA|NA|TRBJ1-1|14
TGCGCCAGCAGCTTGGGACAGACAAACACTGAAGCTTTCTTT
CASSLGQTNTEAFF
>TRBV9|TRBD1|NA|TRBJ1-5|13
TGTGCCAGCAGCGCCACAGGGGGCCAGCCCCAGCATTTT
CASSATGGQPQHF